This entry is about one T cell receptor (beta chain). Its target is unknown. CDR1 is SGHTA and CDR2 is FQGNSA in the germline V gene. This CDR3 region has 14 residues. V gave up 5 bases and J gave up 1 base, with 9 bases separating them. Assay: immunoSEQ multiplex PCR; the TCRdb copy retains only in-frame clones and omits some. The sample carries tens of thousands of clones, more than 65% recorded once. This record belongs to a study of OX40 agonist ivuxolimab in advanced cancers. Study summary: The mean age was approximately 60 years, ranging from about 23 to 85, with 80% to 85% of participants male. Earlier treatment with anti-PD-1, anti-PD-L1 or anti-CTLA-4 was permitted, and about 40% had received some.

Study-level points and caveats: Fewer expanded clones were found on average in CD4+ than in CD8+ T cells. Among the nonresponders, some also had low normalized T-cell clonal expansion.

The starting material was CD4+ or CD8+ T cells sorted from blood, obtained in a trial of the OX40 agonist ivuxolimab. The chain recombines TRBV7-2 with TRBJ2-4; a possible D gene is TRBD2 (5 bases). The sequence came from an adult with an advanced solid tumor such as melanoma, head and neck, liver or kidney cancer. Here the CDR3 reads CASSPPGAKNIQYF. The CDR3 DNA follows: TGTGCCAGCAGCCCGCCGGGGGCCAAAAACATTCAGTACTTC.